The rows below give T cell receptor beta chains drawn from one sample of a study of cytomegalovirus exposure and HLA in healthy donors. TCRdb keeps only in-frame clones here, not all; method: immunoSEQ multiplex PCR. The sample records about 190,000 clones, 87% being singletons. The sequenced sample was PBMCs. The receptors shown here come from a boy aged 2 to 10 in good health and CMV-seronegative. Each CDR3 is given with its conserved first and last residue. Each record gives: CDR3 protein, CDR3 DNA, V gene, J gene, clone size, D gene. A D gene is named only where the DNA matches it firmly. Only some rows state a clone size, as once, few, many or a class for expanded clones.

CASSSLPLVQEETQYF	TGTGCCAGCAGCTCCCTTCCGCTGGTACAGGAAGAGACCCAGTACTTC	TRBV5-5	TRBJ2-5	.	.
CASSLMAGANEKLFF	TGTGCCAGCAGCTTGATGGCAGGGGCTAATGAAAAACTGTTTTTT	TRBV7-9	TRBJ1-4	once	.
CASSPARDNYEQYF	TGTGCCAGCAGTCCGGCCCGGGACAACTACGAGCAGTACTTC	TRBV27	TRBJ2-7	.	.
CASSKIRFRAGTEAFF	TGTGCCAGCAGCAAAATCCGGTTCCGGGCGGGCACTGAAGCTTTCTTT	TRBV21-1	TRBJ1-1	.	.
CASSYGRTGSTDTQYF	TGTGCCAGCAGTTACGGCAGGACAGGGAGTACAGATACGCAGTATTTT	TRBV6-6	TRBJ2-3	.	TRBD1
CASSVSKEETQYF	TGTGCCAGCAGCGTGTCGAAAGAGGAGACCCAGTACTTC	TRBV9	TRBJ2-5	once	.
CAISPVPGQGDYEQYF	TGTGCCATCAGTCCAGTTCCGGGACAGGGAGATTACGAGCAGTACTTC	TRBV10-3	TRBJ2-7	.	TRBD1
CASSGLGTGFNGYTF	TGTGCCAGCAGTGGCCTCGGGACAGGGTTTAATGGCTACACCTTC	TRBV6-1	TRBJ1-2	.	TRBD1
CASSLAGSSYEQYF	TGTGCCAGCAGCTTAGCGGGAAGCTCCTACGAGCAGTACTTC	TRBV11-2	TRBJ2-7	.	.
CASSPSRGGAEAFF	TGTGCCAGCTCACCATCCCGGGGTGGGGCTGAAGCTTTCTTT	TRBV18	TRBJ1-1	.	.
CASSLGLDSNQPQHF	TGCGCCAGCAGCTTGGGTTTAGATAGCAATCAGCCCCAGCATTTT	TRBV5-1	TRBJ1-5	.	.
CASSKGNAPYEQYF	TGTGCCAGCAGTAAGGGGAACGCGCCGTACGAGCAGTACTTC	TRBV27	TRBJ2-7	few	.
CASSLALAGATDTQYF	TGCGCCAGCAGCTTGGCCCTAGCGGGAGCCACAGATACGCAGTATTTT	TRBV5-1	TRBJ2-3	once	TRBD2
CASSAAGSSTDTQYF	TGTGCCAGCAGCGCCGCGGGTTCTAGCACAGATACGCAGTATTTT	TRBV13	TRBJ2-3	.	.
CASKEEGAGEQYF	TGTGCCAGCAAAGAAGAGGGAGCGGGGGAGCAGTACTTC	TRBV6-1	TRBJ2-7	.	TRBD2
CASSLPIAGGPRNEQFF	TGTGCCAGCAGTTTACCGATAGCGGGGGGGCCTCGTAATGAGCAGTTCTTC	TRBV27	TRBJ2-1	.	TRBD2